Presented here are 15 T cell receptor beta chains from one specimen sequenced in a study of cytomegalovirus exposure and HLA in healthy donors. The PCR ran on 60 Vbeta and 13 Jbeta primers. Repertoires were generated with immunoSEQ multiplex PCR, while TCRdb's copy carries only in-frame clones and drops some. The profile covers 95,000 to 150,000 clones, with around 66% appearing a single time and more than 1.5% taken by the ten largest. Sequencing was carried out using PBMCs. The origin of the receptors is a man aged 18 to 29 in good health and CMV-seronegative.

The rearrangement joins TRBV10-1 to TRBJ1-5, with D possibly TRBD1 on 6 matching bases. V lost 2 bases to trimming and J lost 7 bases, with 9 bases between them. CDR1 and CDR2 from the germline V gene are WNHNN and SYGVQD (reference sequence). This CDR3 has 13 residues. The CDR3 DNA is TGCGCCAGCAGTGAGAACAGGGAGCAGCCCCAGCATTTT. This encodes CASSENREQPQHF.

The genes are TRBV6-1 and TRBJ2-5; 10 bases agree with TRBD2. CDR1 and CDR2 (germline): MNHNS, SASEGT. The ends lost 3 bases at V and 5 bases at J; junction bases unmatched: 6. This CDR3 contains 15 residues. CDR3 nucleotides: TGTGCCAGCAGTGAGCAGCGGGGGGGCCGGGAGACCCAGTACTTC. Translated, it gives CASSEQRGGRETQYF.

Comment on this clone: At one of its ends the junction is not consistent with the germline gene, which may arise from a read error. The chain employs TRBV5-1 and TRBJ1-2; perhaps TRBD1 as D (6 bases). Germline CDR1 is SGHRS and CDR2 is YFSETQ. This CDR3 has 13 residues. CDR3 loop: CASSWTAKYGYPF. The CDR3 DNA sequence: TGCGCCAGCAGCTGGACAGCGAAATATGGCTACCCCTTC.

J is TRBJ2-7 and V is TRBV7-3; TRBD1 agrees at 8 bases. Germline assignment: CDR1 SGHTA and CDR2 FQGTGA. V trimming: 5 bases; J trimming: 5 bases; junction bases outside the gene matches: 5. This CDR3 region has 13 residues. CDR3 amino acids: CASSRAGGDEQYF. The CDR3 nucleotides are TGTGCCAGCAGCCGAGCAGGGGGCGACGAGCAGTACTTC. The full variable domain, completed using reference TRBV7-3 and TRBJ2-7, is GAGVSQTPSNKVTEKGKYVELRCDPISGHTALYWYRQSLGQGPEFLIYFQGTGAADDSGLPNDRFFAVRPEGSVSTLKIQRTERGDSAVYLCASSRAGGDEQYFGPGTRLTVT.

This sequence joins TRBV9 and TRBJ1-4; 11 nucleotides align to TRBD1. With V trimmed by 3 bases and J by 2 bases, 6 bases remained unmatched. The CDR3 has 17 residues. From germline, CDR1 is SGDLS and CDR2 YYNGEE. This CDR3 reads CASSASGQGVTNEKLFF. For the CDR3, the DNA is TGTGCCAGCAGCGCGTCGGGACAGGGGGTGACTAATGAAAAACTGTTTTTT.

The genes are TRBV9 and TRBJ1-1, with no clear D. CDR3 length equals 12 residues. V dropped 0 bases and J dropped 2 bases, with 2 bases sitting between them. The germline CDR1 and CDR2 sequences are SGDLS and YYNGEE. CDR3 amino acids: CASSVVNTEAFF. In DNA, the CDR3 is TGTGCCAGCAGCGTAGTAAACACTGAAGCTTTCTTT.

CDR3 region: CASSQTGTSGISSYNEQFF. The CDR3 DNA follows: TGTGCCAGCAGCCAAACCGGGACTAGCGGGATCAGCTCCTACAATGAGCAGTTCTTC. The V gene is TRBV4-2, the J gene TRBJ2-1; 13 bases are shared with TRBD2. The V segment lost 2 bases and the J segment 0 bases; nucleotides outside the gene matches: 7. This CDR3 spans 19 amino acids. CDR1 is LGHNA, CDR2 YNFKEQ, per germline.

This CDR3 reads CASSQEAGTPTFSYEQYF. CDR3 in DNA: TGCGCCAGCAGCCAAGAAGCTGGGACACCAACTTTCTCCTACGAGCAGTACTTC. The rearrangement links TRBV4-1 to TRBJ2-7; possible D gene TRBD1, 6 bases. CDR3 size: 18 residues. CDR1 MGHRA and CDR2 YSYEKL come from the germline V gene. The V and J ends lost 0 bases and 0 bases respectively, with 18 bases between them.

This clone was counted only a few times. The rearrangement joins TRBV6-6 to TRBJ2-7; TRBD1 matches at 8 bases. The CDR3 runs to 15 residues. V shed 3 bases and J 4 bases; nucleotides not matched to a gene: 8. CDR1 is MNHNY and CDR2 is SVGAGI in the germline V gene (reference sequence). In DNA, the CDR3 is TGTGCCAGCAGTTATTTGGTGACAGGGGATTACGAGCAGTACTTC. Translation gives CASSYLVTGDYEQYF.

V gene TRBV5-4 combines with J gene TRBJ1-1; 7 positions agree with TRBD1. CDR1 and CDR2 from the germline V gene are SGHNT and YYREEE (reference sequence). The V and J ends lost 5 bases and 5 bases, in that order; junction bases with no gene match: 12. The CDR3 length is 15 residues. The CDR3 sequence is CASRLQTGRSTEAFF. The CDR3 DNA sequence: TGTGCCAGCAGATTACAGACAGGGAGAAGTACTGAAGCTTTCTTT.

Regarding this clone: Other DNA sequences within the sample encode an identical CDR3. CDR3 sequence reads: CASSEVSTIYF. CDR3 nucleotides: TGTGCCAGCAGTGAAGTGAGCACCATATATTTT. V usage is TRBV6-1 and J usage is TRBJ1-3; D is undetermined. Germline CDR1 is MNHNS and CDR2 is SASEGT. This CDR3 region has 11 residues. Trimming removed 1 base at V and 9 bases at J, with 4 bases between.

The chain combines TRBV7-2 with TRBJ2-1, with a possible D match to TRBD1 (6 bases). The CDR3 has 15 residues. V lost 5 bases and J lost 2, with 13 bases in between. Germline V gene sequence: CDR1 SGHTA, CDR2 FQGNSA. CDR3 DNA sequence: TGTGCCAGCAGCGTGGGGGCAGCCGCCTACAATGAGCAGTTCTTC. It specifies CASSVGAAAYNEQFF.

The CDR3 region has the DNA TGTGCCAGCAGCTTATACAGGACTATCTCCTACAATGAGCAGTTCTTC. Its translation is CASSLYRTISYNEQFF. The chain uses TRBV5-4 and TRBJ2-1; perhaps TRBD2 as D (6 bases). V lost 2 bases, J lost 0 bases, and 12 bases lay in between. CDR3 length: 16 residues. CDR1 is SGHNT, CDR2 YYREEE, per germline (reference sequence).

As to this clone: Germline and junction disagree at one end, which may indicate a read error. The J gene is TRBJ1-1, the V gene TRBV7-9, with D maybe TRBD1 (5 bases). Germline lookup yields CDR1 SEHNR and CDR2 FQNEAQ (reference sequence). CDR3 length: 15 residues. The CDR3 sequence: CSSSLSRGESRAAFF. The CDR3 coding sequence is TGTTCCAGCAGCTTGAGTAGGGGCGAGTCTCGGGCAGCTTTCTTT.

The chain combines TRBV7-9 with TRBJ1-4, with 7 bases that match TRBD1. This CDR3 comprises 14 residues. The germline CDR1 and CDR2 sequences are SEHNR and FQNEAQ (reference sequence). Losses at the gene ends were 3 bases for V and 7 bases for J; bases not matched to a gene: 5. In DNA, the CDR3 is TGTGCCAGCAGCTTGTTGTCAGGGGGTGAAAAACTGTTTTTT. Protein product: CASSLLSGGEKLFF.